The 26 T cell receptor beta chains reported below all come from one sample, sequenced in a study of Ad26.COV2.S vaccination and SARS-CoV-2 variants. Treatment in this sample: over 15 received Ad26.COV2.S at low or high dose, single or two shots; several received placebo; per-sample allocation not given. The investigators took samples on day 63 after the first vaccine or placebo injection. Only in-frame clones appear in the TCRdb table, and some are missing; sequencing was by immunoSEQ multiplex PCR. Found here are around 300,000 clones, about 90% of them singletons; the top ten hold over 5%. This sample comprised peripheral blood, obtained in a trial of Ad26.COV2.S vaccine versus placebo. Source of these receptors: a person between 18 and 60 years old who received the Ad26.COV2.S COVID-19 vaccine or a placebo.

The chain combines TRBV9 with TRBJ1-2; 7 bases map to TRBD1. CDR3 length: 17 amino acids. Trimming took 3 bases from V and 3 from J; bases not matched to a gene: 14. Germline V gene lookup returns CDR1 SGDLS and CDR2 YYNGEE. This CDR3 reads CASSGSGPQGIYYGYTF. The CDR3 DNA is TGTGCCAGCAGCGGGTCGGGGCCACAGGGGATATACTATGGCTACACCTTC. The full variable domain, its missing parts supplied by reference TRBV9 and TRBJ1-2, is DSGVTQTPKHLITATGQRVTLRCSPRSGDLSVYWYQQSLDQGLQFLIQYYNGEERAKGNILERFSAQQFPDLHSELNLSSLELGDSALYFCASSGSGPQGIYYGYTFGSGTRLTVV.

The chain recombines TRBV19 with TRBJ2-1; TRBD2 might be the D (7 bases). This CDR3 has 20 amino acids. Trimming pared 11 bases from V and 0 bases from J, leaving 32 bases between. Germline V gene lookup returns CDR1 LNHDA and CDR2 SQIVND (reference sequence). CDR3 sequence (DNA): TGTGCCTGTTGTATGGGCGGGGCTGGGGGGGGCCCCAGCTCCTACAATGAGCAGTTCTTC. As protein: CACCMGGAGGGPSSYNEQFF.

DNA for the CDR3: TGTGCCAGCAGCTTAGTGCGGGGGAGCCTTACTAGCACAGATACGCAGTATTTT. Translating it yields CASSLVRGSLTSTDTQYF. The genes are TRBV13 and TRBJ2-3; 7 nucleotides agree with TRBD2. The length of the CDR3 is 18 residues. V gave up 1 base and J gave up 0 bases; unmatched junction bases: 10. CDR1 and CDR2 (germline): PRHDT, FYEKMQ (reference sequence).

This chain links TRBV4-1 with TRBJ2-1, with D tentatively TRBD2 (5 bases). V dropped 2 bases and J dropped 4 bases, with 9 bases sitting between them. Germline CDR1 MGHRA, CDR2 YSYEKL. The CDR3 length is 14 residues. This chain's CDR3 is CASSQLGLYNEQFF. CDR3 bases: TGCGCCAGCAGCCAACTCGGACTGTACAATGAGCAGTTCTTC.

CDR3 region: CASSQDSTRAKDTQYF. The CDR3 DNA reads as TGCGCCAGCAGCCAAGATTCGACTAGGGCGAAAGATACGCAGTATTTT. The chain joins TRBV4-3 to TRBJ2-3; a weak D match, TRBD2 (6 bases). V was pared by 0 bases and J by 5 bases, with 15 bases between. The CDR3 contains 16 residues. Germline CDR1 LGHNA, CDR2 YSLEER.

This clone was recorded once. The rearrangement links TRBV11-2 to TRBJ2-4, with D perhaps assigned TRBD1 or TRBD2 (5 bases each). Germline CDR1 and CDR2: SGHAT and FQNNGV. This CDR3 has 14 residues. V dropped 1 base and J dropped 6 bases, with 10 bases sitting between them. This CDR3 is CASSLVGAGNIQYF. The CDR3 DNA reads as TGTGCCAGCAGCTTAGTCGGGGCTGGAAACATTCAGTACTTC.

V gene TRBV14 combines with J gene TRBJ2-7; 10 bases fit TRBD1. V gave up 8 bases and J gave up 5 bases; unmatched junction bases: 12. The germline V gene has CDR1 SGHDN and CDR2 FVKESK. The CDR3 has 15 amino acids. CDR3 amino acids: CASGRRTGGSHEQYV. The CDR3 nucleotides are TGTGCCAGCGGAAGAAGGACAGGGGGTTCCCACGAGCAGTACGTC.

The J gene is TRBJ1-4, the V gene TRBV27, with 7 bases identical to TRBD1. CDR1 and CDR2 from the germline V gene are MNHEY and SMNVEV (reference sequence). Trimming at V came to 8 bases and at J to 8 bases, leaving 26 bases not matched to a gene. This CDR3 region has 19 residues. The CDR3: CASQSRDRRAQRRGEKLFF. The CDR3 region has the DNA TGTGCCAGCCAAAGTCGGGACAGACGGGCCCAGCGGAGGGGGGAAAAACTGTTTTTT.

J is TRBJ2-1 and V is TRBV6-2 or TRBV6-3, with 14 bases aligning to TRBD2. Germline V CDR1 and CDR2: MNHEY, SVGEGT. The V gene end was trimmed by 6 bases and the J gene end by 6 bases; junction bases not matched to a gene: 10. There are 17 residues in the CDR3. The CDR3 coding sequence is TGTGCCAGCAGCCCAAACAGACTAGCGGGGGGGCTCAATGAGCAGTTCTTC. Amino acids: CASSPNRLAGGLNEQFF.

This chain joins TRBV4-1 and TRBJ2-7; TRBD1 matches 9 bases. The V gene's germline CDR1 is MGHRA and CDR2 YSYEKL. Germline trimming cut 1 base from V and 3 bases from J; bases unmatched to any gene: 13. The CDR3 contains 18 residues. The CDR3 bases are TGCGCCAGCAGCCAAGCCGCGTTGGCGGGACAGGGCCGCTACGAGCAGTACTTC. Its translation is CASSQAALAGQGRYEQYF.

The rearrangement joins TRBV27 to TRBJ2-1; 11 bases are shared with TRBD2. The germline V gene has CDR1 MNHEY and CDR2 SMNVEV (reference sequence). The CDR3 contains 14 residues. The J segment lost 5 bases and the V segment lost 4 bases, leaving 1 base of the junction unmatched. The CDR3 sequence: CASSSGLADNEQFF. CDR3 DNA: TGTGCCAGCAGTTCGGGACTAGCGGACAATGAGCAGTTCTTC.

The rearrangement joins TRBV19 to TRBJ1-3; D not certain. This CDR3 spans 16 amino acids. Germline V gene data show CDR1 as LNHDA and CDR2 as SQIVND (reference sequence). Between the trimmed V and J ends, which lost 10 bases and 0 bases, there was a span of 19 bases. The CDR3 reads CATKTDGYLSGNTIYF. The CDR3 DNA reads as TGTGCCACCAAAACGGACGGGTACCTCTCTGGAAACACCATATATTTT. The variable domain in full, completed from reference TRBV19 and TRBJ1-3, reads DGGITQSPKYLFRKEGQNVTLSCEQNLNHDAMYWYRQDPGQGLRLIYYSQIVNDFQKGDIAEGYSVSREKKESFPLTVTSAQKNPTAFYLCATKTDGYLSGNTIYFGEGSWLTVV.

For the CDR3, the DNA is TGTGCCAGCAGTGAAGGAAAACCCACTGAAGCTTTCTTT. The encoded protein is CASSEGKPTEAFF. The rearrangement links TRBV6-1 to TRBJ1-1; D unresolved. The CDR3 sequence is 13 residues long. The germline V gene encodes CDR1 MNHNS and CDR2 SASEGT. Trimming cost V 1 base and J 4 bases, with 7 bases left between them.

The gene calls are TRBV6-2 or TRBV6-3 and TRBJ2-1; no clear D. In germline, CDR1 is MNHEY, CDR2 SVGEGT. The CDR3 length is 12 residues. Trimming shortened V by 4 bases and J by 3 bases, and 4 bases separated the two germline ends. CDR3 residues: CASSFGYNEQFF. The DNA for the CDR3 is TGTGCCAGCAGTTTCGGCTACAATGAGCAGTTCTTC.

This clone was counted once. The genes are TRBV4-3 and TRBJ2-2; D possibly corresponds to TRBD1 (6 bases). CDR1 and CDR2 from the germline V gene are LGHNA and YSLEER. There are 17 residues in the CDR3. V dropped 3 bases and J dropped 6 bases, with 20 bases sitting between them. CDR3 nucleotides: TGCGCCAGCAGCCAGGGGCCCGGGCAGGGGTTTTCCGGGGAGCTGTTTTTT. Amino acid sequence: CASSQGPGQGFSGELFF.

The J gene is TRBJ2-4, the V gene TRBV9; D may correspond to TRBD1 or TRBD2 (5 bases each). Per the germline V gene, CDR1 is SGDLS and CDR2 is YYNGEE. The CDR3 is made up of 15 amino acids. Trimming took 5 bases from V and 0 from J, leaving 12 bases between them. CDR3 bases: TGTGCCAGCAGGTGGCAGGGACCAGCCAAAAACATTCAGTACTTC. This gives the protein CASRWQGPAKNIQYF.

The V gene is TRBV7-6, the J gene TRBJ1-3; D remains ambiguous. Trimming cost V 2 bases and J 0 bases, with 8 bases left between them. CDR3 size: 15 residues. The germline CDR1 and CDR2 sequences are SGHVS and FNYEAQ. CDR3 sequence reads: CASSLSGSSGNTIYF. CDR3 DNA sequence: TGTGCCAGCAGCTTATCAGGCAGCTCTGGAAACACCATATATTTT.

This clone was recorded once. The rearrangement links TRBV5-1 to TRBJ1-2; 8 bases match TRBD1. Germline loops: CDR1 SGHRS, CDR2 YFSETQ. Losses at the gene ends were 5 bases for V and 4 bases for J; bases not matched to a gene: 13. The CDR3 sequence is 16 residues long. Written as DNA, the CDR3 is TGCGCCAGCAGTTCAAGCCCAGGGGGCGTTGGCTATGGCTACACCTTC. Translation gives CASSSSPGGVGYGYTF.

This chain joins TRBV7-2 and TRBJ2-1; 7 bases fit TRBD1. Germline CDR1 SGHTA, CDR2 FQGNSA. The junction had 14 bases not matched to a gene; V was cut back by 5 bases and J by 1 base. The CDR3 totals 18 residues. CDR3 sequence: CASSHPRQGRGSYNEQFF. The CDR3 bases are TGTGCCAGCAGCCACCCACGACAGGGAAGAGGTTCCTACAATGAGCAGTTCTTC.

V is TRBV3-1 (or the pseudogene TRBV3-2) and J is TRBJ2-1; tentative D call: TRBD2 (6 bases). V lost 2 bases and J lost 4, with 15 bases in between. This CDR3 comprises 16 residues. Germline CDR1 is LGHDT and CDR2 is YNNKEL (reference sequence). The CDR3 coding sequence is TGTGCCAGCAGCCAAACTCCGGGACTGCCATACAATGAGCAGTTCTTC. This sequence encodes CASSQTPGLPYNEQFF.

The chain links TRBV18 to TRBJ1-5; 9 bases agree with TRBD1. V shed 3 bases and J 7 bases; nucleotides not matched to a gene: 4. This CDR3 has 14 residues. CDR1 and CDR2 (germline): KGHSH, LQKENI. The CDR3 nucleotides are TGTGCCAGCTCACCGAGGACAGGGGAACAGCCCCAGCATTTT. Its translation is CASSPRTGEQPQHF.

The V gene is TRBV4-1, the J gene TRBJ1-3, with unresolved D. The V gene lost 3 bases and the J gene lost 1 base, with 10 bases spanning the gap. The CDR3 length is 15 residues. CDR1 and CDR2 from the germline V gene are MGHRA and YSYEKL. CDR3 nucleotides: TGCGCCAGCAGCCAGAGGACCCTTTCTGGAAACACCATATATTTT. Protein product: CASSQRTLSGNTIYF.

The chain is built from TRBV7-9 and TRBJ2-1, with 10 bases identical to TRBD2. Germline CDR1 reads SEHNR; CDR2 reads FQNEAQ (reference sequence). V lost 5 bases to trimming and J lost 4 bases; unmatched junction nucleotides: 14. The CDR3 consists of 18 residues. Written as DNA, the CDR3 is TGTGCCAGCAGCCTCCCGAGTTCAGCGGGGGGGCGTTACAATGAGCAGTTCTTC. It encodes CASSLPSSAGGRYNEQFF. The variable domain in full, completed from reference TRBV7-9 and TRBJ2-1, reads DTGVSQNPRHKITKRGQNVTFRCDPISEHNRLYWYRQTLGQGPEFLTYFQNEAQLEKSRLLSDRFSAERPKGSFSTLEIQRTEQGDSAMYLCASSLPSSAGGRYNEQFFGPGTRLTVL.

The V call is TRBV27, the J call TRBJ2-1, with a possible D match to TRBD2 (5 bases). Germline values: CDR1 MNHEY, CDR2 SMNVEV (reference sequence). V gave up 5 bases and J gave up 5 bases, with 13 bases separating them. The CDR3 spans 14 residues. The CDR3 bases are TGTGCCAGCAGTCCTCTGGAGGTGGACAATGAGCAGTTCTTC. It translates to CASSPLEVDNEQFF.

J is TRBJ2-3 and V is TRBV7-6; TRBD1 aligns across 7 bases. This CDR3 comprises 15 residues. The V gene's germline CDR1 is SGHVS and CDR2 FNYEAQ. V lost 5 bases, J lost 7 bases, and 12 bases stayed unmatched. The CDR3 DNA reads TGTGCCAGCAGCCTCAGAGTGACAGGGCGAAATACGCAGTATTTT. It specifies CASSLRVTGRNTQYF.

This chain links TRBV29-1 with TRBJ1-2; weak D call: TRBD1 (5 bases). CDR3 length equals 15 residues. Germline values: CDR1 SQVTM, CDR2 ANQGSEA. Trimming pared 3 bases from V and 5 bases from J, leaving 19 bases between. The CDR3 here is CSVEATTEPGYGYTF. The CDR3 DNA reads as TGCAGCGTTGAGGCTACGACAGAGCCCGGATATGGCTACACCTTC.